Listed below are T cell receptor beta chains from one sample, sequenced in a study of shared clonotypes between healthy human individuals. Profiling relied on immunoSEQ multiplex PCR, and the TCRdb table lists in-frame clones only, not all of them. This sample has under 1,100,000 clones; more than 60% occur once, and the top ten carry approximately 1.5%. The sample comprised memory CD4+ T cells sorted from blood. The receptors were sampled from a man younger than 35 in good health. The CDR3 runs from the conserved cysteine through the conserved F or W. A D gene is named only where the DNA matches it firmly. Not every row has a clone size; where given, it reads once, few, many or a size class.

v_gene: TRBV7-2; j_gene: TRBJ2-7; abundance: NA; d_gene: NA; CDR3aa: CASSSTYGNEQYF; CDR3nt: TGTGCCAGCAGCTCCACCTACGGCAACGAGCAGTACTTC
v_gene: TRBV5-1; j_gene: TRBJ2-2; abundance: NA; d_gene: NA; CDR3aa: CASSIQGVTGELFF; CDR3nt: TGCGCCAGCAGCATCCAAGGTGTCACCGGGGAGCTGTTTTTT
v_gene: TRBV7-2; j_gene: TRBJ2-7; abundance: NA; d_gene: TRBD1; CDR3aa: CASRPRGTGFPYEQYF; CDR3nt: TGTGCCAGCAGACCTAGGGGGACAGGTTTCCCCTACGAGCAGTACTTC
v_gene: TRBV30; j_gene: TRBJ1-2; abundance: NA; d_gene: NA; CDR3aa: CAWSVGQGSYTF; CDR3nt: TGTGCCTGGAGTGTGGGCCAGGGGTCCTACACCTTC
v_gene: TRBV7-2; j_gene: TRBJ2-1; abundance: NA; d_gene: NA; CDR3aa: CASSLDSLGGPGNEQFF; CDR3nt: TGTGCCAGCAGCTTAGATTCCCTCGGAGGGCCAGGTAATGAGCAGTTCTTC
v_gene: TRBV7-3; j_gene: TRBJ2-1; abundance: NA; d_gene: TRBD2; CDR3aa: CASSPDGGRNEQFF; CDR3nt: TGTGCCAGCAGCCCGGACGGGGGGAGGAATGAGCAGTTCTTC
v_gene: TRBV5-4; j_gene: TRBJ1-5; abundance: NA; d_gene: NA; CDR3aa: CASSLGGTGNQPQHF; CDR3nt: TGTGCCAGCAGCTTGGGGGGTACGGGCAATCAGCCCCAGCATTTT
v_gene: TRBV28; j_gene: TRBJ1-1; abundance: NA; d_gene: NA; CDR3aa: CASSLPGIYAEAFF; CDR3nt: TGTGCCAGCAGTTTACCAGGGATATATGCTGAAGCTTTCTTT
v_gene: TRBV6-5; j_gene: TRBJ2-3; abundance: few; d_gene: TRBD1; CDR3aa: CASRPTDRGDTQYF; CDR3nt: TGTGCCAGCAGACCTACCGACAGGGGGGATACGCAGTATTTT
v_gene: TRBV18; j_gene: TRBJ2-7; abundance: NA; d_gene: NA; CDR3aa: CASSPGGEQYF; CDR3nt: TGTGCCAGCTCACCAGGAGGGGAGCAGTACTTC
v_gene: TRBV14; j_gene: TRBJ1-1; abundance: NA; d_gene: NA; CDR3aa: CASSSQGRTEAFF; CDR3nt: TGTGCCAGCAGCTCGCAGGGTCGTACTGAAGCTTTCTTT
v_gene: TRBV2; j_gene: TRBJ1-1; abundance: NA; d_gene: TRBD1; CDR3aa: CAGQDRQKVTEAFF; CDR3nt: TGTGCCGGGCAGGACAGGCAGAAGGTCACTGAAGCTTTCTTT
v_gene: TRBV7-9; j_gene: TRBJ2-3; abundance: NA; d_gene: NA; CDR3aa: CASSPNRDTDTQYF; CDR3nt: TGTGCCAGCAGCCCAAACAGGGACACAGATACGCAGTATTTT
v_gene: TRBV7-2; j_gene: TRBJ1-1; abundance: NA; d_gene: NA; CDR3aa: CASSLDGGGVAFF; CDR3nt: TGTGCCAGCAGCTTAGATGGGGGAGGGGTAGCTTTCTTT
v_gene: TRBV10-3; j_gene: TRBJ2-7; abundance: NA; d_gene: TRBD1; CDR3aa: CAINAGGNEQYF; CDR3nt: TGTGCCATCAACGCAGGGGGTAACGAGCAGTACTTC
v_gene: TRBV10-3; j_gene: TRBJ2-1; abundance: NA; d_gene: TRBD2; CDR3aa: CAINGGADNEQFF; CDR3nt: TGTGCCATCAACGGGGGGGCGGACAATGAGCAGTTCTTC